This T cell receptor beta chain was sequenced for a study of blood T cells in healthy people across ages. A second roughly 7 to 11 cycle PCR used barcoded and J-beta primers. TCRdb reanalysed the 5' RACE reads using MiXCR and keeps one entry per CDR3 protein. This table has about 780,000 distinct CDR3 sequences, 20% to 30% appearing once. The germline V gene has CDR1 SGHAT and CDR2 FQNNGV. The CDR3 consists of 14 residues. V lost 5 bases to trimming and J lost 3 bases, with 11 bases between them. This clonotype has a handful of counts. The same sample was also used in a study of T cells of mothers and their children.

This TCR derives from a boy between 5 and 17 years old in good health. Sequencing used blood. This rearrangement joins TRBV11-2 to TRBJ2-4; D gene uncertain. The CDR3 loop reads CASSRSDGKNIQYF. In DNA, the CDR3 is TGTGCCAGCAGCCGCAGCGACGGCAAAAACATTCAGTACTTC.